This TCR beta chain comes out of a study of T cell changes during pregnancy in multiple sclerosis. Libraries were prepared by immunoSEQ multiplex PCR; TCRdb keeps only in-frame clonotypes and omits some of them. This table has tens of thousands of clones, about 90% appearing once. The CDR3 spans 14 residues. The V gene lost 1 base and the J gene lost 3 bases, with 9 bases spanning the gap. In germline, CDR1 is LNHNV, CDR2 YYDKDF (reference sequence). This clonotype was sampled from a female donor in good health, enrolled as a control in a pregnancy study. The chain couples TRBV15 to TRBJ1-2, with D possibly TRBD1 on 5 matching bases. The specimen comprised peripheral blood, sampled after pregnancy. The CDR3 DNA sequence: TGTGCCACCAGCAGAGGGGGGGGATACTATGGCTACACCTTC. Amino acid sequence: CATSRGGGYYGYTF. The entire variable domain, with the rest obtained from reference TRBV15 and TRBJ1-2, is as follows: DAMVIQNPRYQVTQFGKPVTLSCSQTLNHNVMYWYQQKSSQAPKLLFHYYDKDFNNEADTPDNFQSRRPNTSFCFLDIRSPGLGDTAMYLCATSRGGGYYGYTFGSGTRLTVV.